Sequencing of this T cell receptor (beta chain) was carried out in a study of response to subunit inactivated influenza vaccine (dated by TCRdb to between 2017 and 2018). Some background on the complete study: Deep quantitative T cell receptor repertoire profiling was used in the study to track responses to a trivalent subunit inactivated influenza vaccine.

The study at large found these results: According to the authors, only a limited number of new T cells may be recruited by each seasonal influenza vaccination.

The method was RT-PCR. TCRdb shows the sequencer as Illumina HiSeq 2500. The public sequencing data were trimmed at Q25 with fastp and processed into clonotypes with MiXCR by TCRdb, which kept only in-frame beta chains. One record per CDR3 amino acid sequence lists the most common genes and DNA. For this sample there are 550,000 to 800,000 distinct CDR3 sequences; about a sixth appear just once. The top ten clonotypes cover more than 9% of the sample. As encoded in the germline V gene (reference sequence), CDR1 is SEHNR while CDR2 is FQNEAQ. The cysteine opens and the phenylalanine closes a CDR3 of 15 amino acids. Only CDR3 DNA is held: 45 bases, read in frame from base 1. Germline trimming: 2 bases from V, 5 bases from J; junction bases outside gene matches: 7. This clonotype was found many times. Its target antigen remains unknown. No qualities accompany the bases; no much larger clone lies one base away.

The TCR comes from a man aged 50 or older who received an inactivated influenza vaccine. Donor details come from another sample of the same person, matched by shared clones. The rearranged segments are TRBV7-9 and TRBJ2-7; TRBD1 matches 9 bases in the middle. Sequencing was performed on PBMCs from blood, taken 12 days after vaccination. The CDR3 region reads CASSLTTTGGNEQYF. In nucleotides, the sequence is TGTGCCAGCAGCTTAACAACGACAGGGGGGAACGAGCAGTACTTC.